This entry lists 28 T cell receptor beta chains sequenced from one sample in a study of blood T cell repertoires in COVID-19. Sequencing was performed with immunoSEQ multiplex PCR; in TCRdb, only in-frame clones are kept and a portion is missing. The sample yields roughly 59,000 clones, approximately 80% seen once. Specimen: peripheral blood. These receptors were collected from a woman aged 45-65 years with active or convalescent COVID-19.

This chain uses TRBV27 with TRBJ2-2; perhaps TRBD2 as D (6 bases). Germline V CDR1 and CDR2: MNHEY, SMNVEV (reference sequence). V gave up 4 bases and J gave up 5 bases, with 14 bases separating them. The CDR3 totals 15 residues. The CDR3 protein is CASSSHSGVTGELFF. Written as DNA, the CDR3 is TGTGCCAGCAGTTCTCATAGCGGAGTGACCGGGGAGCTGTTTTTT.

The V and J genes are TRBV7-9 and TRBJ1-4; TRBD1 aligns across 9 bases. The V and J ends lost 5 bases and 8 bases, in that order; junction bases with no gene match: 3. The V gene's germline CDR1 is SEHNR and CDR2 FQNEAQ (reference sequence). The CDR3 totals 13 residues. The CDR3 coding sequence is TGTGCCAGCAGCCGGGACAGGGAGGAAAAACTGTTTTTT. Its translation is CASSRDREEKLFF.

The gene calls are TRBV12-3 or TRBV12-4 and TRBJ2-7; unclear D gene. Trimming shortened V by 1 base and J by 7 bases, and 8 bases separated the two germline ends. There are 12 residues in the CDR3. This CDR3 is CASSLENREQYF. The DNA of the CDR3 is TGTGCCAGCAGTTTAGAGAATAGAGAGCAGTACTTC.

The chain carries TRBV27 and TRBJ2-1; D possibly corresponds to TRBD2 (6 bases). Germline V lookup: CDR1 MNHEY, CDR2 SMNVEV (reference sequence). There are 16 residues in the CDR3. The V end lost 6 bases, the J end lost 3 bases, and 18 bases lay between the germline ends. The CDR3 sequence is CASSTKERAVYNEQFF. CDR3 sequence (DNA): TGTGCCAGCAGCACTAAAGAGCGGGCAGTCTACAATGAGCAGTTCTTC.

The V call is TRBV5-1, the J call TRBJ1-2; D call uncertain. V was cut by 0 bases and J by 2 bases, with 8 bases left in between. Per the germline V gene, CDR1 is SGHRS and CDR2 is YFSETQ. The CDR3 extends over 14 amino acids. The chain's CDR3 is CASSLDTRNYGYTF. The CDR3 region has the DNA TGCGCCAGCAGCTTGGACACTAGAAACTATGGCTACACCTTC.

The rearrangement uses TRBV14 and TRBJ1-2; D might be TRBD1 (5 bases). Trimming pared 4 bases from V and 0 bases from J, leaving 15 bases between. This CDR3 contains 16 residues. In germline, CDR1 is SGHDN, CDR2 FVKESK. The CDR3 nucleotides are TGTGCCAGCAGCCGGGGAGCGGGGGGAGCTAACTATGGCTACACCTTC. Protein product: CASSRGAGGANYGYTF.

This clone was counted a few times. The DNA of the CDR3 is TGTGCCTGGAGTGTGAGAGGAGAGACCCAGTACTTC. Protein: CAWSVRGETQYF. The chain joins TRBV30 to TRBJ2-5; D remains unclear. V was shortened by 0 bases and J by 4 bases, with 6 bases between the two germline ends. The length of the CDR3 is 12 residues. Germline-derived CDR1 and CDR2 are GTSNPN and SVGIG (reference sequence).

The chain has TRBV9 and TRBJ2-3; D perhaps matches TRBD2 (7 bases). V shed 4 bases and J shed 2 bases, with 26 bases lying between them. The CDR3 loop spans 19 amino acids. Per germline, CDR1 SGDLS and CDR2 YYNGEE. CDR3 protein: CASSPGSQRRGGATDTQYF. As DNA, the CDR3 is TGTGCCAGCAGCCCAGGCAGTCAGCGTAGGGGGGGGGCCACAGATACGCAGTATTTT.

This chain links TRBV29-1 with TRBJ2-7; 7 bases are a match to TRBD1. With 6 bases clipped from V and 7 bases from J, the junction kept 12 bases outside the gene matches. Germline CDR1 and CDR2: SQVTM and ANQGSEA. This CDR3 comprises 13 residues. The CDR3 DNA reads TGCAGCGTGGTTCGGACAGGCGGCGGGGAGCAGTACTTC. This codes for CSVVRTGGGEQYF.

The chain combines TRBV24-1 with TRBJ2-2; 7 positions match TRBD1. The CDR3 spans 17 residues. Germline loops: CDR1 KGHDR, CDR2 SFDVKD. V trimming: 2 bases; J trimming: 5 bases; junction bases outside the gene matches: 10. CDR3 protein: CATSDSRQGSRTGELFF. CDR3 nucleotide sequence: TGTGCCACCAGTGATTCCCGACAGGGATCACGAACCGGGGAGCTGTTTTTT.

The CDR3 is CAWSVLAGDTGELFF. CDR3 in DNA: TGTGCCTGGAGTGTACTAGCGGGAGACACCGGGGAGCTGTTTTTT. The V and J genes are TRBV30 and TRBJ2-2, with 11 bases matching TRBD2. The CDR3 consists of 15 residues. The germline V gene encodes CDR1 GTSNPN and CDR2 SVGIG (reference sequence). The V segment lost 0 bases and the J segment 3 bases; nucleotides outside the gene matches: 0.

There are a few counts of this clone. The chain links TRBV3-1 (or the pseudogene TRBV3-2) to TRBJ2-7, with 9 bases identical to TRBD1. This CDR3 comprises 13 residues. Germline CDR1 reads LGHDT; CDR2 reads YNNKEL (reference sequence). The J segment lost 5 bases and the V segment lost 9 bases, leaving 8 bases of the junction unmatched. CDR3 in amino acids: CASNRDRAHEQYF. The DNA of the CDR3 is TGTGCCAGTAACCGGGACAGGGCCCACGAGCAGTACTTC.

This chain joins TRBV15 and TRBJ1-1; tentative D call: TRBD1 (6 bases). Trimming pared 4 bases from V and 5 bases from J, leaving 17 bases between. There are 15 residues in the CDR3. Germline V gene data show CDR1 as LNHNV and CDR2 as YYDKDF (reference sequence). CDR3 sequence: CATSNDRIPGTEAFF. CDR3 in DNA: TGTGCCACCAGCAACGACAGGATACCGGGGACTGAAGCTTTCTTT.

This clone has only one observation. The J gene is TRBJ1-1, the V gene TRBV4-2; D unresolved. Trimming took 7 bases from V and 6 from J, leaving 15 bases between them. Germline assignment: CDR1 LGHNA and CDR2 YNFKEQ. The length of the CDR3 is 13 residues. CDR3 sequence reads: CASTAAGRAEAFF. In nucleotides, the CDR3 is TGTGCCAGCACCGCTGCGGGCCGGGCTGAAGCTTTCTTT.

V gene TRBV13 combines with J gene TRBJ2-3; TRBD1 matches 8 bases. The V gene end was trimmed by 2 bases and the J gene end by 1 base; junction bases not matched to a gene: 5. Germline values: CDR1 PRHDT, CDR2 FYEKMQ (reference sequence). The CDR3 totals 16 residues. The CDR3 DNA reads TGTGCCAGCAGCTTAAGGGCAGGGGGCGGCACAGATACGCAGTATTTT. This encodes CASSLRAGGGTDTQYF.

The genes are TRBV11-3 and TRBJ2-5, with TRBD2 as a possible D gene (6 bases). Germline V gene data show CDR1 as SGHNT and CDR2 as YENEEA. The CDR3 runs to 13 residues. Trimming left V 5 bases short and J 4 bases short, with 11 bases between. The CDR3 region has the DNA TGTGCCAGCAGCCTCTCCGGGAGAGAGACCCAGTACTTC. Encoded protein: CASSLSGRETQYF.

On this clone itself: The same CDR3 is also encoded by other DNA sequences in this sample. J is TRBJ1-2 and V is TRBV6-5, with 8 bases lining up with TRBD1. The CDR3 extends over 13 amino acids. The ends lost 6 bases at V and 2 bases at J; junction bases unmatched: 2. CDR1 is MNHEY and CDR2 is SVGAGI in the germline V gene. The CDR3: CASRRTGNYGYTF. As DNA, the CDR3 is TGTGCCAGCAGGCGGACAGGGAACTATGGCTACACCTTC.

This clone occurred a few times. The chain recombines TRBV29-1 with TRBJ1-2, with D hard to call. CDR1 is SQVTM, CDR2 ANQGSEA, per germline. V dropped 5 bases and J dropped 8 bases, with 21 bases sitting between them. The CDR3 is made up of 14 amino acids. The CDR3 sequence: CSVSSGVGGGGYTF. The CDR3 bases are TGCAGCGTTTCCAGCGGCGTCGGCGGCGGGGGCTACACCTTC.

V and J are TRBV15 and TRBJ2-1; D is possibly TRBD2 (6 bases). Trimming pared 5 bases from V and 14 bases from J, leaving 22 bases between. CDR1 LNHNV and CDR2 YYDKDF come from the germline V gene (reference sequence). The CDR3 is 14 residues long. The chain's CDR3 is CATSPQWGDQPEFF. In DNA form, the CDR3 reads TGTGCCACCAGCCCCCAGTGGGGGGACCAGCCAGAGTTCTTC.

V gene TRBV29-1 combines with J gene TRBJ2-3; tentative D call: TRBD2 (5 bases). The CDR3 extends over 13 amino acids. The ends were cut back, 5 bases at V and 2 bases at J, with 11 bases in the middle. Germline V CDR1 and CDR2: SQVTM, ANQGSEA. The CDR3 DNA sequence: TGCAGCGTTCGCCCGGGAATCACAGATACGCAGTATTTT. It yields the protein CSVRPGITDTQYF.

This clone was seen a single time. The chain couples TRBV6-5 to TRBJ1-5, with a tentative D call TRBD1 (5 bases). This CDR3 spans 14 amino acids. The ends were cut back, 7 bases at V and 6 bases at J, with 16 bases in the middle. CDR1 and CDR2 from the germline V gene are MNHEY and SVGAGI. The DNA for the CDR3 is TGTGCCAGCAATAGGCGTGGGGCTAGTCAGCCCCAGCATTTT. Translated, it gives CASNRRGASQPQHF.

The chain joins TRBV2 to TRBJ2-5; possibly TRBD1 for D (6 bases). The V end lost 4 bases, the J end lost 1 base, and 7 bases lay between the germline ends. The CDR3 contains 13 residues. Germline assignment: CDR1 SNHLY and CDR2 FYNNEI. CDR3 sequence: CASSGTAQETQYF. For the CDR3, the DNA is TGTGCCAGCAGTGGGACAGCCCAAGAGACCCAGTACTTC.

The chain uses TRBV27 and TRBJ2-3, with D possibly matching TRBD1 (5 bases). The V end was cut by 0 bases, the J end by 6 bases, with 13 bases between. Germline loops: CDR1 MNHEY, CDR2 SMNVEV (reference sequence). This CDR3 comprises 15 residues. CDR3 sequence reads: CASSLSAGYGDTQYF. The CDR3 DNA reads as TGTGCCAGCAGTTTATCCGCAGGGTACGGGGATACGCAGTATTTT.

This clone was recorded only once. This chain links TRBV14 with TRBJ1-2; tentatively, D is TRBD1 (5 bases). The CDR3 runs to 14 residues. Germline V gene lookup returns CDR1 SGHDN and CDR2 FVKESK. The V and J ends lost 5 bases and 8 bases respectively, with 18 bases between them. This CDR3 is CASSKGKGALGYTF. The CDR3 DNA follows: TGTGCCAGCAGCAAAGGGAAAGGGGCTTTAGGCTACACCTTC.

The genes are TRBV4-3 and TRBJ2-7; 10 bases agree with TRBD2. The CDR3 sequence is 17 residues long. Per the germline V gene, CDR1 is LGHNA and CDR2 is YSLEER. With 0 bases clipped from V and 0 bases from J, the junction kept 5 bases outside the gene matches. The CDR3 region is CASSQDLLAGPSYEQYF. The CDR3 DNA reads as TGCGCCAGCAGCCAAGATCTACTAGCGGGGCCCTCCTACGAGCAGTACTTC.

The chain uses TRBV4-1 and TRBJ1-1; possibly TRBD1 for D (6 bases). The germline V gene has CDR1 MGHRA and CDR2 YSYEKL. There are 15 residues in the CDR3. Trimming pared 4 bases from V and 2 bases from J, leaving 14 bases between. CDR3 region: CASSPKRQVNTEAFF. The CDR3 DNA is TGCGCCAGCAGCCCTAAAAGACAGGTCAACACTGAAGCTTTCTTT.

This sequence joins TRBV27 and TRBJ2-5; 10 bases match TRBD2. Germline V gives CDR1 MNHEY, CDR2 SMNVEV (reference sequence). After removal of 5 bases from V and 2 bases from J, the junction contained 11 bases not matched to a gene. This CDR3 is 17 amino acids long. The chain's CDR3 is CASSRKAAGGSQETQYF. The CDR3 region has the DNA TGTGCCAGCAGTCGTAAAGCAGCGGGGGGGTCGCAAGAGACCCAGTACTTC.

V and J are TRBV9 and TRBJ2-3; a weak D match, TRBD1 (6 bases). This CDR3 comprises 15 residues. Deletions cut 4 bases from V and 1 base from J, with 13 bases between. CDR1 and CDR2 (germline): SGDLS, YYNGEE. The CDR3 sequence is CASSRGGQGTDTQYF. The DNA of the CDR3 is TGTGCCAGCAGCCGTGGGGGACAAGGCACAGATACGCAGTATTTT.